These 24 T cell receptor beta chains were sequenced from one sample in a study of identical twins. Using its own MiXCR run on the 5' RACE reads, TCRdb lists one record per CDR3 protein. Among fewer than 350,000 distinct CDR3 sequences listed, 8% to 9% were seen once. The same sample was also used in a study of yellow fever vaccine responses in identical twins.

The sample taken for sequencing was memory (CD45RO+) T cells sorted from blood. These receptors were taken from a woman aged 18-29 years in good health.

The table lists this clonotype with many counts. This rearrangement joins TRBV6-1 to TRBJ2-5, with unresolved D. This CDR3 is built from 14 residues. Germline CDR1 and CDR2: MNHNS and SASEGT. V was clipped by 2 bases and J by 2 bases, with 9 bases between them. CDR3 sequence reads: CASSELRSQETQYF. The CDR3 DNA reads TGTGCCAGCAGTGAACTCCGGTCTCAAGAGACCCAGTACTTC.

This rearrangement joins TRBV20-1 to TRBJ2-2; 7 bases are a match to TRBD1. The CDR3 length is 14 residues. Germline trimming cut 5 bases from V and 4 bases from J; bases unmatched to any gene: 7. CDR1 is DFQATT and CDR2 is SNEGSKA in the germline V gene (reference sequence). The CDR3, as DNA: TGCAGTGCTCTGGACAGGAAAAGCACCGGGGAGCTGTTTTTT. Protein product: CSALDRKSTGELFF.

In its sample, this clonotype was seen a few times. The genes are TRBV19 and TRBJ2-2, with 16 bases identical to TRBD2. The CDR3 is 19 residues long. Germline assignment: CDR1 LNHDA and CDR2 SQIVND (reference sequence). V lost 6 bases and J lost 0; bases outside the gene matches: 7. The CDR3 region is CASRTGTSGGAANTGELFF. CDR3 coding DNA: TGTGCCAGTAGAACCGGGACTAGCGGGGGGGCGGCGAACACCGGGGAGCTGTTTTTT.

In regard to this clonotype: One end of the junction does not line up with germline, which may come from a read error. CDR3 bases: TGCTGTGCTAGGGGACTAGCGGGGGGGAGCTCCTACAATGAGCAGTTCTTC. Amino acid sequence: CCARGLAGGSSYNEQFF. The V and J genes are TRBV20-1 and TRBJ2-1; 16 nucleotides agree with TRBD2. CDR3 length: 17 amino acids. From germline, CDR1 is DFQATT and CDR2 SNEGSKA (reference sequence).

In its sample, this clonotype was seen a few times. This rearrangement joins TRBV5-1 to TRBJ2-3; no definite D call. This CDR3 comprises 15 residues. Germline assignment: CDR1 SGHRS and CDR2 YFSETQ. The germline V and J ends were trimmed by 0 bases and 6 bases, with 14 bases remaining between them. As DNA, the CDR3 is TGCGCCAGCAGCTTGGGGCGGCCCGGCCCCGATACGCAGTATTTT. Translating it yields CASSLGRPGPDTQYF.

Comments on this clonotype: Mismatch with germline at one junction end may stem from a read error. The chain links TRBV20-1 to TRBJ1-5; no clear D gene. CDR1 and CDR2 from the germline V gene are DFQATT and SNEGSKA (reference sequence). The CDR3 totals 14 residues. The CDR3 coding sequence is TGCAGTGCTAGCCGAGTCATGGGCAATCACCCCCAGCATTTT. Amino acid sequence: CSASRVMGNHPQHF.

This clonotype was seen ten or more times. The rearrangement links TRBV24-1 to TRBJ2-1; D may be TRBD2 (6 bases). The CDR3 sequence is 15 residues long. Per germline, CDR1 KGHDR and CDR2 SFDVKD. Trimming cost V 6 bases and J 2 bases, with 13 bases left between them. CDR3 sequence: CATSWRDPAYNEQFF. The CDR3 bases are TGTGCCACCAGTTGGAGGGATCCAGCCTACAATGAGCAGTTCTTC.

This chain uses TRBV5-8 with TRBJ2-5, with a weak D call TRBD1 (6 bases). CDR3 size: 15 residues. Trimming removed 4 bases at V and 4 bases at J, with 17 bases between. Germline CDR1 is SGHTS and CDR2 is YDEGEE. Written as DNA, the CDR3 is TGTGCCAGCAGCCCCGGGGCAGGGGCGGGAGAGACCCAGTACTTC. Encoded protein: CASSPGAGAGETQYF. Full variable domain (rest looked up from reference TRBV5-8 and TRBJ2-5): EAGVTQSPTHLIKTRGQQATLRCSPISGHTSVYWYQQALGLGLQFLLWYDEGEERNRGNFPPRFSGRQFPNYSSELNVNALELEDSALYLCASSPGAGAGETQYFGPGTRLLVL.

A few counts support this clonotype. The gene calls are TRBV20-1 and TRBJ1-6; D is unclear. The CDR3 sequence is 14 residues long. V lost 0 bases and J lost 6, with 9 bases in between. CDR1 and CDR2 from the germline V gene are DFQATT and SNEGSKA (reference sequence). The CDR3 protein is CSARDLSSNSPLHF. The CDR3 DNA is TGCAGTGCTAGAGATTTATCTTCTAATTCACCCCTCCACTTT.

This clonotype showed up just a few times. The CDR3 DNA sequence: TGCGCCAGCAGACCCGGGACAGCCAGGACAGATACGCAGTATTTT. Translated, it gives CASRPGTARTDTQYF. This chain connects TRBV4-1 to TRBJ2-3; TRBD1 matches at 7 bases. The CDR3 sequence is 15 residues long. V was pared by 6 bases and J by 3 bases, with 9 bases of the junction left unmatched. Per germline, CDR1 MGHRA and CDR2 YSYEKL.

There are many counts of this clonotype. V gene TRBV27 combines with J gene TRBJ2-1, with 9 bases matching TRBD2. The V gene's germline CDR1 is MNHEY and CDR2 SMNVEV (reference sequence). V gave up 0 bases and J gave up 6 bases; unmatched junction bases: 3. The CDR3 has 15 amino acids. CDR3: CASSLSSGGLNEQFF. The CDR3 DNA is TGTGCCAGCAGTTTATCCAGCGGGGGGCTCAATGAGCAGTTCTTC.

This clonotype occurred many times. V is TRBV12-3 or TRBV12-4 and J is TRBJ2-3; D is unresolved. V was pared by 5 bases and J by 1 base, with 16 bases between. This CDR3 is 16 amino acids long. CDR3 in amino acids: CASSGRARQGTDTQYF. CDR3 sequence (DNA): TGTGCCAGCAGTGGCCGGGCCCGGCAGGGCACAGATACGCAGTATTTT.

V is TRBV15 and J is TRBJ1-5; TRBD1 is a possible D gene (6 bases). The CDR3 covers 16 residues. V lost 0 bases and J lost 4, with 13 bases in between. Germline V CDR1 and CDR2: LNHNV, YYDKDF (reference sequence). The CDR3 reads CATSREKDSLNQPQHF. CDR3 coding DNA: TGTGCCACCAGCAGAGAGAAGGACAGCCTAAATCAGCCCCAGCATTTT.

This clonotype was recorded a few times. The CDR3 nucleotides read TGTGCCACCAGTGAGTCCGGGACAGGGGGTGCTGAAGGCTATGGCTACACCTTC. Its translation: CATSESGTGGAEGYGYTF. V and J are TRBV24-1 and TRBJ1-2; 11 bases agree with TRBD1. The CDR3 is 18 residues long. J was trimmed by 4 bases and V by 4 bases; bases with no gene match: 13. Germline V gene data show CDR1 as KGHDR and CDR2 as SFDVKD.

In this sample, this clonotype turned up many times. The CDR3: CASSYTSDSFGNTIYF. CDR3 sequence (DNA): TGTGCCAGCAGTTATACCTCGGACTCCTTTGGAAACACCATATATTTT. This sequence joins TRBV6-5 and TRBJ1-3; D is unresolved. V was pared by 3 bases and J by 3 bases, with 15 bases between. In germline, CDR1 is MNHEY, CDR2 SVGAGI. There are 16 residues in the CDR3.

This clonotype was counted a few times. The chain has TRBV24-1 and TRBJ2-3; the match to TRBD1 covers 8 bases. Germline trimming cut 4 bases from V and 1 base from J; bases unmatched to any gene: 6. This CDR3 is built from 16 residues. Germline CDR1 reads KGHDR; CDR2 reads SFDVKD. CDR3 protein: CATSELPGQGTDTQYF. CDR3 nucleotide sequence: TGTGCCACCAGTGAATTACCGGGACAGGGCACAGATACGCAGTATTTT.

A few counts support this clonotype. The chain carries TRBV5-5 and TRBJ2-1, with TRBD1 identical over 9 bases. The germline gives CDR1 SGHKS, CDR2 YYEKEE (reference sequence). This CDR3 is 17 amino acids long. Trimming removed 2 bases from V and 10 bases from J; junction bases left unmatched: 16. This chain's CDR3 is CASSFSATGTGTQEQFF. CDR3 sequence (DNA): TGTGCCAGCAGCTTCTCAGCAACCGGGACAGGGACGCAGGAGCAGTTCTTC.

A few counts support this clonotype. The V call is TRBV6-2 or TRBV6-3, the J call TRBJ2-7; TRBD2 aligns across 11 bases. V gave up 5 bases and J gave up 4 bases; unmatched junction bases: 13. This CDR3 is 17 amino acids long. Germline V gene lookup returns CDR1 MNHEY and CDR2 SVGEGT. The CDR3 region has the DNA TGTGCCAGCAGTCCACGCGTGGGACTAGCGGAGAGTTACGAGCAGTACTTC. Translation gives CASSPRVGLAESYEQYF.

This clonotype was observed many times. The chain employs TRBV5-1 and TRBJ1-2; a possible D gene is TRBD1 (6 bases). CDR3 length equals 16 residues. V was shortened by 0 bases and J by 0 bases, with 12 bases between the two germline ends. From germline, CDR1 is SGHRS and CDR2 YFSETQ. In DNA, the CDR3 is TGCGCCAGCAGCTTGGGGCCACAGGGAACTAACTATGGCTACACCTTC. This translates into CASSLGPQGTNYGYTF.

The V and J genes are TRBV19 and TRBJ2-2, with a possible D match to TRBD1 (7 bases). Germline CDR1 LNHDA, CDR2 SQIVND (reference sequence). The CDR3 runs 14 residues. V gave up 10 bases and J gave up 4 bases, with 16 bases separating them. CDR3 bases: TGTGCCATCCAGCCAGGGGGGAGCACCGGGGAGCTGTTTTTT. The encoded protein is CAIQPGGSTGELFF.

There are a few counts of this clonotype. The chain is built from TRBV6-1 and TRBJ1-3, with a weak D call TRBD1 (6 bases). Trimming left V 6 bases short and J 0 bases short, with 12 bases between. CDR1 MNHNS and CDR2 SASEGT come from the germline V gene. The CDR3 loop spans 15 amino acids. The CDR3 sequence: CASSPDSNSGNTIYF. The CDR3 DNA reads TGTGCCAGCAGCCCGGACAGTAACTCTGGAAACACCATATATTTT.

The J gene is TRBJ2-1, the V gene TRBV4-1; 7 bases line up with TRBD1. Per the germline V gene, CDR1 is MGHRA and CDR2 is YSYEKL. V was pared by 2 bases and J by 6 bases, with 4 bases of the junction left unmatched. The CDR3 spans 14 residues. The CDR3 nucleotides read TGCGCCAGCAGCCAATTGGGACAGCCCAATGAGCAGTTCTTC. This gives the protein CASSQLGQPNEQFF.

V gene TRBV2 combines with J gene TRBJ2-5; possible D gene TRBD2, 6 bases. CDR3 length equals 12 residues. Germline V gene data show CDR1 as SNHLY and CDR2 as FYNNEI. V lost 8 bases and J 3 bases, leaving 10 bases between the germline ends. This CDR3 is CASEGLKETQYF. As DNA, the CDR3 is TGTGCCAGCGAGGGACTCAAAGAGACCCAGTACTTC.

The chain uses TRBV6-5 and TRBJ1-5; D possibly corresponds to TRBD1 (5 bases). This CDR3 has 15 amino acids. Trimming removed 0 bases at V and 1 base at J, with 7 bases between. The germline gives CDR1 MNHEY, CDR2 SVGAGI. CDR3 sequence reads: CASSYSGHSNQPQHF. The CDR3 region has the DNA TGTGCCAGCAGTTACTCCGGACACAGCAATCAGCCCCAGCATTTT.